This T cell receptor beta chain was found in a study of CXCR3-negative and CXCR3-positive naive CD8 T cells. Study-level findings and limits: TRBV-TRBJ usage was alike in naive CXCR3-negative and CXCR3-positive cells but differed in memory cells. TRB CDR3 properties indicated TCR strength, while surface CD5 was similar across naive subsets.

All TRB cDNA libraries came from 5' RACE performed with UMI labels. TCRdb reprocessed the 5' RACE reads; each CDR3 protein has one entry and no DNA is given. The listing contains 50,000 to 75,000 distinct CDR3 sequences. CD45RO-CCR7+CD27+CD95- characterized naive CD8+ T cells. Per germline, CDR1 MNHEY and CDR2 SVGEGT. This CDR3 has 14 residues. About this clonotype: The antigen is not known.

Sequenced sample: naive CXCR3- CD8+ T cells from blood. Indicated subset: CD45RO-CCR7+CD27+CD95- naive CD8+ T cells lacking CXCR3 (TNR3-). The source of this sequence is a human donor in good health. Some clones in this sample may be carry-over from other donors' samples. This chain connects TRBV6-2 or TRBV6-3 to TRBJ2-5. The CDR3 is CASSPRPVQETQYF.